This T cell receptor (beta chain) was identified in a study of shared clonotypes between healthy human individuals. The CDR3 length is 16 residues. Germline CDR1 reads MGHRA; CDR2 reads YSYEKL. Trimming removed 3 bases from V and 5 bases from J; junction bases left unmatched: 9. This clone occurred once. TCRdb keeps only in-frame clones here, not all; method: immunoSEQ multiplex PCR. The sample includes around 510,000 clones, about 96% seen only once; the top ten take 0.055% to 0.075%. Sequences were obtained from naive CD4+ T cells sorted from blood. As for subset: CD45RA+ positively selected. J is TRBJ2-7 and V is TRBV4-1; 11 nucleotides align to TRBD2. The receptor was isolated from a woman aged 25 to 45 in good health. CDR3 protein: CASSQPLAGGGDEQYF. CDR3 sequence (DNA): TGCGCCAGCAGCCAGCCTCTAGCGGGAGGAGGCGACGAGCAGTACTTC.